Below, 29 T cell receptor beta chains from the same sample are listed, as sequenced in a study of blood T cells in healthy people across ages. For the second PCR, which ran for about 7 to 11 cycles, a sample-barcoded 5' primer and a J-beta primer mix were used. TCRdb re-called the 5' RACE reads through MiXCR, storing one row per CDR3 protein. This sample has over 600,000 distinct CDR3 sequences, with roughly two fifths found just once. Sequences were obtained from blood. The receptors come from a man at least 80 years old in good health.

This clonotype was found a few times. The CDR3 loop is CASSQGRGSGANVLTF. CDR3 nucleotides: TGTGCCAGCAGCCAAGGACGGGGGTCCGGGGCCAACGTCCTGACTTTC. The chain joins TRBV14 to TRBJ2-6, with D possibly TRBD2 on 6 matching bases. Germline CDR1 reads SGHDN; CDR2 reads FVKESK. The ends were cut back, 1 base at V and 4 bases at J, with 11 bases in the middle. The CDR3 has 16 residues.

This clonotype was counted between two and nine times. This chain links TRBV20-1 with TRBJ2-6; possibly TRBD2 for D (5 bases). Germline V lookup: CDR1 DFQATT, CDR2 SNEGSKA (reference sequence). The CDR3 runs 15 residues. The V and J ends lost 0 bases and 0 bases respectively, with 6 bases between them. Here the CDR3 reads CSARDEGSGANVLTF. In DNA, the CDR3 is TGCAGTGCTAGAGATGAGGGCTCTGGGGCCAACGTCCTGACTTTC.

In its sample, this clonotype was seen many times. This sequence joins TRBV5-5 and TRBJ2-5; TRBD2 matches at 11 bases. Germline CDR1 and CDR2: SGHKS and YYEKEE (reference sequence). The ends lost 0 bases at V and 2 bases at J; junction bases unmatched: 3. The CDR3 is made up of 16 amino acids. The CDR3 loop reads CASSLALAGAQETQYF. CDR3 sequence (DNA): TGTGCCAGCAGCTTGGCACTAGCGGGGGCACAAGAGACCCAGTACTTC.

The chain carries TRBV28 and TRBJ2-1; the match to TRBD1 covers 12 bases. The DNA matches TRBJ2-7 better at its end, which makes the J call doubtful. In germline, CDR1 is MDHEN, CDR2 SYDVKM. This CDR3 has 14 residues. The CDR3 sequence: CASSGTGGRGEQYF. In DNA form, the CDR3 reads TGTGCCAGCAGTGGGACAGGGGGCAGAGGCGAGCAGTACTTC.

In its sample, this clonotype was seen a few times. J is TRBJ1-4 and V is TRBV7-8; D unresolved. The germline V gene has CDR1 SGHVS and CDR2 FQNEAQ. This CDR3 has 16 residues. Trimming removed 1 base at V and 8 bases at J, with 17 bases between. For the CDR3, the DNA is TGTGCCAGCAGCTTAGTAGAGTACCCGATCGGAGAAAAACTGTTTTTT. It translates to CASSLVEYPIGEKLFF.

This rearrangement joins TRBV10-1 to TRBJ2-7; no firm D call. Looked up from germline, CDR1 is WNHNN and CDR2 is SYGVQD (reference sequence). Between the trimmed V and J ends, which lost 7 bases and 2 bases, there was a span of 3 bases. CDR3 length equals 10 residues. CDR3: CASKAYEQYF. As DNA, the CDR3 is TGCGCCAGCAAGGCCTACGAGCAGTACTTC.

The rearrangement uses TRBV7-2 and TRBJ2-1, with D perhaps matching TRBD2 (7 bases). V was pared by 0 bases and J by 6 bases, with 21 bases between. The CDR3 runs to 18 residues. Germline CDR1 SGHTA, CDR2 FQGNSA. CDR3 residues: CASSLARGGTLLGNEQFF. For the CDR3, the DNA is TGTGCCAGCAGCTTAGCGAGGGGGGGGACCCTACTGGGCAATGAGCAGTTCTTC.

Points on this clonotype: This may stem from a read error, because a much larger clone lies one nucleotide away. The J gene is TRBJ2-5, the V gene TRBV7-8; no definite D call. CDR1 and CDR2 (germline): SGHVS, FQNEAQ. CDR3 size: 16 residues. The germline V and J ends were trimmed by 0 bases and 2 bases, with 13 bases remaining between them. The CDR3 spells CASSLALRPSQETQYF. In DNA form, the CDR3 reads TGTGCCAGCAGCTTAGCGCTTAGGCCTAGTCAAGAGACCCAGTACTTC.

This clonotype was seen just once. The chain has TRBV7-3 and TRBJ2-5; possible D gene TRBD2, 6 bases. The germline V gene encodes CDR1 SGHTA and CDR2 FQGTGA. The CDR3 has 15 amino acids. Trimming shortened V by 5 bases and J by 5 bases, and 18 bases separated the two germline ends. The CDR3 DNA sequence: TGTGCCAGCAGCGAATACGGAGGGGCGAGGGAGACCCAGTACTTC. Its translation is CASSEYGGARETQYF.

This clonotype was counted at least ten times. This rearrangement joins TRBV12-3 or TRBV12-4 to TRBJ2-7, with D maybe TRBD1 (6 bases). This CDR3 spans 13 amino acids. Trimming shortened V by 6 bases and J by 0 bases, and 9 bases separated the two germline ends. This CDR3 reads CASSPGHSYEQYF. For the CDR3, the DNA is TGTGCCAGCAGCCCGGGACACTCCTACGAGCAGTACTTC.

The V and J genes are TRBV10-1 and TRBJ1-1; possibly TRBD1 for D (5 bases). This CDR3 has 13 residues. In germline, CDR1 is WNHNN, CDR2 SYGVQD (reference sequence). V was cut by 4 bases and J by 3 bases, with 9 bases left in between. CDR3 residues: CASSVGTDTEAFF. CDR3 in DNA: TGCGCCAGCAGTGTGGGGACGGACACTGAAGCTTTCTTT.

The chain couples TRBV12-3 or TRBV12-4 to TRBJ1-2, with 7 bases fitting TRBD1. V lost 5 bases, J lost 4 bases, and 7 bases stayed unmatched. This CDR3 is 14 amino acids long. As DNA, the CDR3 is TGTGCCAGCAGTCCCCTCGGACAGGCCTATGGCTACACCTTC. It yields the protein CASSPLGQAYGYTF.

This clonotype has just a few counts. V and J are TRBV29-1 and TRBJ2-7; a possible D gene is TRBD1 (6 bases). Germline V lookup: CDR1 SQVTM, CDR2 ANQGSEA. CDR3 length: 15 residues. The V gene lost 5 bases and the J gene lost 3 bases, with 20 bases spanning the gap. The CDR3 here is CSVKTGTSLVYEQYF. In DNA, the CDR3 is TGCAGCGTTAAGACCGGGACATCGCTCGTCTACGAGCAGTACTTC.

The rearrangement links TRBV7-2 to TRBJ2-1, with 8 bases lining up with TRBD2. V shed 5 bases and J 4 bases; nucleotides not matched to a gene: 13. Germline V CDR1 and CDR2: SGHTA, FQGNSA. The CDR3 extends over 17 amino acids. The CDR3 is CASSPRLARGRYNEQFF. For the CDR3, the DNA is TGTGCCAGCAGCCCGCGACTAGCGAGAGGTCGGTACAATGAGCAGTTCTTC.

In this sample, this clonotype turned up once. The genes are TRBV12-3 or TRBV12-4 and TRBJ2-2; 7 bases align to TRBD1. The CDR3 extends over 17 amino acids. V was pared by 10 bases and J by 7 bases, with 21 bases of the junction left unmatched. The CDR3 sequence is CATGKTGVPREGGELFF. For the CDR3, the DNA is TGTGCCACGGGGAAAACAGGGGTTCCCCGTGAGGGCGGGGAGCTGTTTTTT.

This clonotype was observed a few times. The CDR3 reads CSARSGVEYEQYF. For the CDR3, the DNA is TGCAGTGCTAGAAGCGGGGTGGAGTACGAGCAGTACTTC. This chain joins TRBV20-1 and TRBJ2-7; 7 bases match TRBD2. From germline, CDR1 is DFQATT and CDR2 SNEGSKA (reference sequence). V gave up 2 bases and J gave up 4 bases; unmatched junction bases: 5. The CDR3 covers 13 residues.

The table lists this clonotype with many counts. This rearrangement joins TRBV30 to TRBJ2-6, with D hard to call. V was clipped by 3 bases and J by 4 bases, with 10 bases between them. Germline CDR1 and CDR2: GTSNPN and SVGIG (reference sequence). The CDR3 sequence is 14 residues long. The CDR3 sequence is CAWRWSSGANVLTF. CDR3 nucleotides: TGTGCCTGGAGATGGAGCTCAGGGGCCAACGTCCTGACTTTC.

This clonotype was found once. The rearrangement joins TRBV7-2 to TRBJ2-3; 14 bases map to TRBD2. The CDR3 length is 18 residues. The V and J ends lost 5 bases and 3 bases, in that order; junction bases with no gene match: 10. The V gene's germline CDR1 is SGHTA and CDR2 FQGNSA. In DNA, the CDR3 is TGTGCCAGCAGCCCGAGGACTAGCGGGGGGCACGGGACAGATACGCAGTATTTT. Its protein is CASSPRTSGGHGTDTQYF.

The chain links TRBV7-2 to TRBJ1-1, with a weak D call TRBD1 (6 bases). Looked up from germline, CDR1 is SGHTA and CDR2 is FQGNSA. The CDR3 sequence is 15 residues long. Deletions cut 3 bases from V and 8 bases from J, with 19 bases between. Here the CDR3 reads CASSFKGVGPREAFF. Here the CDR3 DNA reads TGTGCCAGCAGCTTTAAGGGGGTGGGGCCGAGGGAAGCTTTCTTT.

The CDR3 sequence is CASSVTLNEQFF. CDR3 nucleotide sequence: TGTGCCAGCAGCGTGACCCTGAATGAGCAGTTCTTC. V gene TRBV9 combines with J gene TRBJ2-1; no clear D gene. The CDR3 spans 12 residues. V was cut by 2 bases and J by 7 bases, with 7 bases left in between. Germline V gene data show CDR1 as SGDLS and CDR2 as YYNGEE.

The gene calls are TRBV6-6 and TRBJ2-4; D is perhaps TRBD2 (5 bases). The CDR3 is 16 residues long. V was trimmed by 7 bases and J by 0 bases, leaving 16 bases between them. Per the germline V gene, CDR1 is MNHNY and CDR2 is SVGAGI (reference sequence). The CDR3 DNA follows: TGTGCCAGCAAGTCACTAGAGCGACTAGCCAAAAACATTCAGTACTTC. This encodes CASKSLERLAKNIQYF.

This chain joins TRBV4-3 and TRBJ2-1; D is unresolved. The CDR3 covers 13 residues. Per the germline V gene, CDR1 is LGHNA and CDR2 is YSLEER. Trimming took 7 bases from V and 4 from J, leaving 11 bases between them. CDR3 nucleotide sequence: TGCGCCAGCAAAGATAACGGTTACAATGAGCAGTTCTTC. This encodes CASKDNGYNEQFF.

This chain links TRBV6-2 or TRBV6-3 with TRBJ2-4; 7 bases agree with TRBD1. The DNA end favors TRBJ2-7, so the J call may be wrong. Germline CDR1 reads MNHEY; CDR2 reads SVGEGT. The CDR3 runs to 15 residues. CDR3 nucleotide sequence: TGTGCCAGCAGTTGGGTTGGGGACAGTAGGTACGAGCAGTACTTC. Translation gives CASSWVGDSRYEQYF.

This clonotype was found a few times. This chain connects TRBV7-9 to TRBJ2-1; 12 nucleotides line up with TRBD2. J gave up 12 bases and V 5 bases, and 5 bases lay outside the gene matches. The germline CDR1 and CDR2 sequences are SEHNR and FQNEAQ (reference sequence). CDR3 length: 13 amino acids. In DNA form, the CDR3 reads TGTGCCAGCAGCATACTAGCGGGGGGCTCGCAGTTCTTC. Residues: CASSILAGGSQFF.

The genes are TRBV10-3 and TRBJ2-1; 12 bases line up with TRBD1. In germline, CDR1 is ENHRY, CDR2 SYGVKD. The V segment lost 3 bases and the J segment 7 bases; nucleotides outside the gene matches: 16. CDR3 length: 19 amino acids. The CDR3 DNA is TGTGCCATCAGTGATTTCGTTAAAACGGGACAGGGGGCAGAGAATGAGCAGTTCTTC. Residues: CAISDFVKTGQGAENEQFF.

The chain joins TRBV20-1 to TRBJ2-1; 10 positions agree with TRBD2. The CDR3 is made up of 13 amino acids. With 7 bases clipped from V and 4 bases from J, the junction kept 4 bases outside the gene matches. CDR1 is DFQATT, CDR2 SNEGSKA, per germline (reference sequence). The CDR3 spells CSGKAGGYNEQFF. For the CDR3, the DNA is TGCAGTGGTAAAGCGGGGGGGTACAATGAGCAGTTCTTC.

The chain links TRBV20-1 to TRBJ2-5, with 7 bases lining up with TRBD1. This CDR3 has 13 amino acids. J lost 3 bases, V lost 1 base, and 2 bases had no gene match. The germline CDR1 and CDR2 sequences are DFQATT and SNEGSKA (reference sequence). CDR3 DNA sequence: TGCAGTGCTAGAGTGGGGACAGAAGAGACCCAGTACTTC. This encodes CSARVGTEETQYF.

This chain links TRBV6-2 or TRBV6-3 with TRBJ2-3; 7 bases align to TRBD1. The V gene end was trimmed by 4 bases and the J gene end by 6 bases; junction bases not matched to a gene: 4. CDR1 is MNHEY and CDR2 is SVGEGT in the germline V gene. The CDR3 contains 13 residues. CDR3 in amino acids: CASSSTGVDTQYF. CDR3 coding DNA: TGTGCCAGCAGTTCCACAGGGGTGGATACGCAGTATTTT.

This sequence joins TRBV6-1 and TRBJ1-4, with 7 bases aligning to TRBD1. This CDR3 is 13 amino acids long. After removal of 2 bases from V and 10 bases from J, the junction contained 4 bases not matched to a gene. Germline V gives CDR1 MNHNS, CDR2 SASEGT. In DNA form, the CDR3 reads TGTGCCAGCAGTGAAAGGGGGCGGTCAAAACTGTTTTTT. It encodes CASSERGRSKLFF.